The subject of this entry is one TCR beta chain. Sequencing used immunoSEQ multiplex PCR; TCRdb keeps in-frame clones, though not all of them. The sample records 200,000 to 250,000 clones, roughly nine tenths being singletons. The V and J ends lost 3 bases and 9 bases respectively, with 17 bases between them. This CDR3 has 15 residues. Germline-derived CDR1 and CDR2 are LGHDT and YNNKEL (reference sequence). The source of the sample is a study of blood T cell repertoires in COVID-19. Study-wide background: Samples representing acute and convalescent COVID-19 were sourced from the United States, Italy and Spain. PBMCs, B-cell-depleted T cells, or T cells were the source of the cDNA or gDNA that made up the material.

Individuals aged about 18 to 95 years were recruited from about two dozen US areas. This clonotype originated in a woman in her forties or fifties in a cohort exposed to, infected with or recovered from COVID-19 (not recorded which). Sequenced input: PBMCs or T cells enriched from blood (not recorded which). The V and J genes are TRBV3-1 (or the pseudogene TRBV3-2) and TRBJ1-4, with D possibly TRBD1 on 6 matching bases. The CDR3 DNA follows: TGTGCCAGCAGCCAGTCCGGGACAATTGTGAAAAAACTGTTTTTT. It specifies CASSQSGTIVKKLFF.